This T cell receptor beta chain was recovered during a study of technical replicates of blood from a handful of donors. Here immunoSEQ multiplex PCR was the method, and the copy in TCRdb shows in-frame clones only, minus some. The sample consists of fewer than 95,000 clones, over 85% of them appearing once. This CDR3 spans 17 amino acids. Germline values: CDR1 SEHNR, CDR2 FQNEAQ (reference sequence). J lost 6 bases, V lost 1 base, and 12 bases had no gene match. Specimen: T cells isolated from PBMCs. The J gene is TRBJ2-5, the V gene TRBV7-9, with 9 bases lining up with TRBD2. This receptor was identified in a human donor in good health. DNA of the CDR3: TGTGCCAGCAGCTTAGGTAGCGGGGGATCCCCGTTGAAGACCCAGTACTTC. It is translated as CASSLGSGGSPLKTQYF.